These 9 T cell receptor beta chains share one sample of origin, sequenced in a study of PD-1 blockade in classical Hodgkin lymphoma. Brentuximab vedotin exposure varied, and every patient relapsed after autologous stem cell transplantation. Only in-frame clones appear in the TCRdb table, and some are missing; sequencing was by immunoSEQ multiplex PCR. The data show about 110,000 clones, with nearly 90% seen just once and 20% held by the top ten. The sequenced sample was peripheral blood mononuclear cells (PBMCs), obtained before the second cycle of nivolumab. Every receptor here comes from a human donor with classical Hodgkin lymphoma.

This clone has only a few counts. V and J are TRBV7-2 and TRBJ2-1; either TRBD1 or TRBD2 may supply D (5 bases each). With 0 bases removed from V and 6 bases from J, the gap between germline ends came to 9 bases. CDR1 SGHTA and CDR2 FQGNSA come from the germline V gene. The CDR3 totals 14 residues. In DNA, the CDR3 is TGTGCCAGCAGCTTAGCGGGGACCGTCAATGAGCAGTTCTTC. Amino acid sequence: CASSLAGTVNEQFF.

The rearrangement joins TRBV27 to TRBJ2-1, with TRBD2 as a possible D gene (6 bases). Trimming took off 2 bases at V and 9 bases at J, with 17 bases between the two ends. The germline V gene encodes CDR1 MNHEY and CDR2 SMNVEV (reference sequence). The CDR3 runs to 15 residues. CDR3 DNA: TGTGCCAGCAGTTTACCGGGGACTTCCACTAGTGAGCAGTTCTTC. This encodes CASSLPGTSTSEQFF.

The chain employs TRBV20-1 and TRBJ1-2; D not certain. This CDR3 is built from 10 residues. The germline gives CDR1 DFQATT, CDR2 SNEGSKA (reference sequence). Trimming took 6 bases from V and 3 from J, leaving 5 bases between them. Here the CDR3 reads CSAGDYGYTF. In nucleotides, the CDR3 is TGCAGTGCCGGCGACTATGGCTACACCTTC.

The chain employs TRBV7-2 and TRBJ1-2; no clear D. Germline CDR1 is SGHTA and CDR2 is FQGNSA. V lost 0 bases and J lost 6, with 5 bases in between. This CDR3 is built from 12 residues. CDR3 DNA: TGTGCCAGCAGCTTAGCTCGGGATGGCTACACCTTC. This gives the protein CASSLARDGYTF.

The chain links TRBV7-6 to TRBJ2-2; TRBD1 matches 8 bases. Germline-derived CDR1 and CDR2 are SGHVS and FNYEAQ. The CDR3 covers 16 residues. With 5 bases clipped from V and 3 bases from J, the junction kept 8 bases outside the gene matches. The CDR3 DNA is TGTGCCAGCAGCCCTGGGACAGGTGTGGACACCGGGGAGCTGTTTTTT. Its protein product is CASSPGTGVDTGELFF.

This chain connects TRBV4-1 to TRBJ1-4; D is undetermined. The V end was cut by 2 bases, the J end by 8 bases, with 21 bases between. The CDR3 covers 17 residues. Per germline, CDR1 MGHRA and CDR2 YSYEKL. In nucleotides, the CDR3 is TGCGCCAGCAGCCAACTTAAGCTGAGGACCCACGGGGAAAAACTGTTTTTT. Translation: CASSQLKLRTHGEKLFF.

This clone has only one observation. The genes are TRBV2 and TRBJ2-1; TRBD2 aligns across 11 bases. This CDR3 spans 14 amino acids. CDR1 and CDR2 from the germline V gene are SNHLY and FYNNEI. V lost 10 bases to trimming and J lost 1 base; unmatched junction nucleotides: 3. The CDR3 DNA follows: TGTGCCATTAGCGGGAGGGGTTCCTACAATGAGCAGTTCTTC. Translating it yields CAISGRGSYNEQFF.

This CDR3 is CASSQERGRTDTQYF. For the CDR3, the DNA is TGTGCCAGCAGCCAAGAGCGGGGCCGCACAGATACGCAGTATTTT. The rearrangement uses TRBV4-2 and TRBJ2-3; D might be TRBD2 (6 bases). V lost 0 bases and J 1 base, leaving 8 bases between the germline ends. The CDR3 is 15 amino acids. Germline CDR1 and CDR2: LGHNA and YNFKEQ.

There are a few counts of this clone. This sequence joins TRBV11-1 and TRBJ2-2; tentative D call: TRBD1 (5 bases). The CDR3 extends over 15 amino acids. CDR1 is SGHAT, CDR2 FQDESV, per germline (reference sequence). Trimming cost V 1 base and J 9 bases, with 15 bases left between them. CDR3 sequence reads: CASSLVQDGFRELFF. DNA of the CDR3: TGTGCCAGCAGCTTAGTACAGGACGGGTTTCGGGAGCTGTTTTTT.